These 9 T cell receptor beta chains came from one sample sequenced in a study of technical replicates of blood from several donors. Sequencing used immunoSEQ multiplex PCR; TCRdb keeps in-frame clones, though not all of them. The table records over 90,000 clones, about 96% of them present only once. The material sequenced was T cells isolated from PBMCs. The source of these receptors is a human donor in good health.

The chain links TRBV9 to TRBJ2-1; unclear D gene. The CDR3 length is 13 residues. Trimming left V 3 bases short and J 0 bases short, with 4 bases between. Germline V gives CDR1 SGDLS, CDR2 YYNGEE. CDR3 DNA: TGTGCCAGCAGCGGGAGCTCCTACAATGAGCAGTTCTTC. It specifies CASSGSSYNEQFF.

The chain joins TRBV4-2 to TRBJ1-1; D perhaps matches TRBD1 (5 bases). The CDR3 covers 12 residues. V lost 0 bases and J lost 11, with 10 bases in between. Germline assignment: CDR1 LGHNA and CDR2 YNFKEQ. The CDR3 here is CASSQERGEAFF. The CDR3 DNA sequence: TGTGCCAGCAGCCAAGAACGGGGGGAGGCTTTCTTT.

This sequence joins TRBV7-2 and TRBJ1-5; D is perhaps TRBD1 (6 bases). V dropped 5 bases and J dropped 4 bases, with 15 bases sitting between them. Germline loops: CDR1 SGHTA, CDR2 FQGNSA. The CDR3 is 15 residues long. This CDR3 reads CASSLTGLSNQPQHF. In DNA form, the CDR3 reads TGTGCCAGCAGCCTAACAGGGTTATCAAATCAGCCCCAGCATTTT.

The rearrangement links TRBV28 to TRBJ1-5, with 8 bases lining up with TRBD1. There are 13 residues in the CDR3. V gave up 5 bases and J gave up 6 bases; unmatched junction bases: 3. Germline V lookup: CDR1 MDHEN, CDR2 SYDVKM. Here the CDR3 reads CASSDRGIQPQHF. The CDR3 bases are TGTGCCAGCAGTGACAGGGGAATTCAGCCCCAGCATTTT.

The chain combines TRBV5-1 with TRBJ2-7, with TRBD2 matching over 8 bases. The ends lost 4 bases at V and 6 bases at J; junction bases unmatched: 9. The CDR3 sequence is 14 residues long. CDR1 is SGHRS and CDR2 is YFSETQ in the germline V gene. The CDR3 bases are TGCGCCAGCAGCCCAGAGCGGGAGACGGGCGAGCAGTACTTC. This encodes CASSPERETGEQYF.

This sequence joins TRBV14 and TRBJ2-7, with D maybe TRBD2 (6 bases). V lost 2 bases and J 2 bases, leaving 16 bases between the germline ends. This CDR3 contains 16 residues. Germline V gene lookup returns CDR1 SGHDN and CDR2 FVKESK. The CDR3 sequence is CASSQNLGLLTYEQYF. In DNA, the CDR3 is TGTGCCAGCAGCCAAAATCTGGGACTCCTAACCTACGAGCAGTACTTC.

This clone was seen a single time. The chain employs TRBV9 and TRBJ2-1; 9 bases agree with TRBD2. The CDR3 contains 16 residues. Germline V gene sequence: CDR1 SGDLS, CDR2 YYNGEE. V gave up 4 bases and J gave up 0 bases; unmatched junction bases: 5. The CDR3 nucleotides read TGTGCCAGCAGCCTTTCTAGCGGGACCTCCTACAATGAGCAGTTCTTC. Protein: CASSLSSGTSYNEQFF.

The chain links TRBV5-4 to TRBJ2-7; 12 bases map to TRBD2. Germline V lookup: CDR1 SGHNT, CDR2 YYREEE (reference sequence). After removal of 4 bases from V and 4 bases from J, the junction contained 3 bases not matched to a gene. This CDR3 is 14 amino acids long. This chain's CDR3 is CASSPGTSGYEQYF. CDR3 in DNA: TGTGCCAGCAGCCCCGGGACTAGCGGGTACGAGCAGTACTTC.

The chain combines TRBV5-1 with TRBJ2-1; 9 bases are a match to TRBD2. This CDR3 has 14 amino acids. The germline V gene has CDR1 SGHRS and CDR2 YFSETQ. V lost 4 bases, J lost 9 bases, and 8 bases stayed unmatched. As DNA, the CDR3 is TGCGCCAGCAGCGACGGGACTAGCTCCTCTGAGCAGTTCTTC. This sequence encodes CASSDGTSSSEQFF.